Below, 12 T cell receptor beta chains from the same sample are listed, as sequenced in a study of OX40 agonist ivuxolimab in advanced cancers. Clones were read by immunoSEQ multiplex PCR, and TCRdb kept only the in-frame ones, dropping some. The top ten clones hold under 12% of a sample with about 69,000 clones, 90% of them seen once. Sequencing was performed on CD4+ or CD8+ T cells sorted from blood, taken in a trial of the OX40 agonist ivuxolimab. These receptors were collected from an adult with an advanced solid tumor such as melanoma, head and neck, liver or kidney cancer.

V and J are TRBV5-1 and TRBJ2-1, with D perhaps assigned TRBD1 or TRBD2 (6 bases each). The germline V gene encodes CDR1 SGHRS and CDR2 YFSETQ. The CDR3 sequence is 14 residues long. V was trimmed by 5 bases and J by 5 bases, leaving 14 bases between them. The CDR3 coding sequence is TGCGCCAGCAGTCACGGAGGGGGGAACAATGAGCAGTTCTTC. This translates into CASSHGGGNNEQFF.

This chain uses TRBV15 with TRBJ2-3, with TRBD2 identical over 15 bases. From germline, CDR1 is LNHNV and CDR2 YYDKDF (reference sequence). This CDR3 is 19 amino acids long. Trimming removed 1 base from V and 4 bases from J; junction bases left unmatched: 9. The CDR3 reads CATSRVVPGTSGRPDTQYF. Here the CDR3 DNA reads TGTGCCACCAGCAGAGTTGTGCCCGGGACTAGCGGGAGGCCAGATACGCAGTATTTT.

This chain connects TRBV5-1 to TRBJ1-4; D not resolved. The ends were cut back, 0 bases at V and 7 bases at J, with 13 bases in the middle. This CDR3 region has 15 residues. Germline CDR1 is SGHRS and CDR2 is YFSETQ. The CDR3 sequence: CASSLAPGIGEKLFF. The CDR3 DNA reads TGCGCCAGCAGCTTGGCCCCCGGGATTGGTGAAAAACTGTTTTTT. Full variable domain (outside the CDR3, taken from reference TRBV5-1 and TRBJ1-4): KAGVTQTPRYLIKTRGQQVTLSCSPISGHRSVSWYQQTPGQGLQFLFEYFSETQRNKGNFPGRFSGRQFSNSRSEMNVSTLELGDSALYLCASSLAPGIGEKLFFGSGTQLSVL.

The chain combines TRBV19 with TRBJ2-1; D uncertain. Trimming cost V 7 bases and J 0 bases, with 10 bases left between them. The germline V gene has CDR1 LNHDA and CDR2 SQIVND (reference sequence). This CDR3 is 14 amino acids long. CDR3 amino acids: CASTDLSSYNEQFF. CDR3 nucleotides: TGTGCCAGTACTGACTTGAGCTCCTACAATGAGCAGTTCTTC.

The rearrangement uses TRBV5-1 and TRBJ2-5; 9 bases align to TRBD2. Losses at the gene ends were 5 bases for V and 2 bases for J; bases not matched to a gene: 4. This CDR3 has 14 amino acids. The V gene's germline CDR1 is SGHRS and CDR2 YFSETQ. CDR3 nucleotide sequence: TGCGCCAGCAGGCCCCTAGCGGGGCAAGAGACCCAGTACTTC. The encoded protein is CASRPLAGQETQYF.

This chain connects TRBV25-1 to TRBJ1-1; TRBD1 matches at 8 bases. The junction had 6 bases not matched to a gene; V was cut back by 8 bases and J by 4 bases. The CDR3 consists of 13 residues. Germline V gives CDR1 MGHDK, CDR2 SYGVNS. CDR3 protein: CASSGQGGTEAFF. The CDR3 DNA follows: TGTGCCAGCTCTGGACAGGGAGGCACTGAAGCTTTCTTT.

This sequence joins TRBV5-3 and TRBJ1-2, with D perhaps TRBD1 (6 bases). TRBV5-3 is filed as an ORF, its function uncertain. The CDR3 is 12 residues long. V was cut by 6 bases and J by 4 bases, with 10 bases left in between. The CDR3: CARKGGSYGYTF. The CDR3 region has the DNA TGTGCCAGAAAGGGGGGTAGCTATGGCTACACCTTC.

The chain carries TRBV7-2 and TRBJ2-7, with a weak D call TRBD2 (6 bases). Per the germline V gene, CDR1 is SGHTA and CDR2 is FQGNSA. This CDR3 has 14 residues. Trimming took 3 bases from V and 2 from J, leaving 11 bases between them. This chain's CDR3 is CASSLSEGPYEQYF. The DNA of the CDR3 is TGTGCCAGCAGCTTGTCGGAGGGACCCTACGAGCAGTACTTC. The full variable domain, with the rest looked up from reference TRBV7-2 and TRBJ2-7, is GAGVSQSPSNKVTEKGKDVELRCDPISGHTALYWYRQSLGQGLEFLIYFQGNSAPDKSGLPSDRFSAERTGGSVSTLTIQRTQQEDSAVYLCASSLSEGPYEQYFGPGTRLTVT.

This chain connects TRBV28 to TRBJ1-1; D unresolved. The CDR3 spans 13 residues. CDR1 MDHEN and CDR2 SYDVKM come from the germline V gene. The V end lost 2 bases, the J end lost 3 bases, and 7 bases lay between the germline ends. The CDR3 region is CASSLTAYTEAFF. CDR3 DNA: TGTGCCAGCAGTTTAACAGCGTACACTGAAGCTTTCTTT.

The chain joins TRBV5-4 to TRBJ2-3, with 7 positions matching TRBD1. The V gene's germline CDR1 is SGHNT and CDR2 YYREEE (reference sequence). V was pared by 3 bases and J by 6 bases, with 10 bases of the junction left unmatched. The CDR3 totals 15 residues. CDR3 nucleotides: TGTGCCAGCAGCTGGGGGACAGCGTTTAAGGATACGCAGTATTTT. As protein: CASSWGTAFKDTQYF.

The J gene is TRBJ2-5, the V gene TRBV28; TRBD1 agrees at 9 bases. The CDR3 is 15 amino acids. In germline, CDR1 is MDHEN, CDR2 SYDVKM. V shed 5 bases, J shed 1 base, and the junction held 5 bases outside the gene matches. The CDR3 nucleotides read TGTGCCAGCAGTGCTTGGGACAGGGCCCAAGAGACCCAGTACTTC. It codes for CASSAWDRAQETQYF.

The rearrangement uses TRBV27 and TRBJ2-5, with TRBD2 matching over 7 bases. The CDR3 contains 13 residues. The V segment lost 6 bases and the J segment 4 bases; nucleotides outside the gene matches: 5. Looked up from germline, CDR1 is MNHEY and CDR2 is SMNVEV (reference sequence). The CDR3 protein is CASRGEGSETQYF. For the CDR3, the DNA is TGTGCCAGCAGAGGGGAGGGGTCAGAGACCCAGTACTTC.